One and the same sample provided the 9 T cell receptor beta chains below, sequenced in a study of cytomegalovirus exposure and HLA in healthy donors. PCR amplification relied on 60 Vbeta primers (plus 13 Jbeta primers). Clones were read by immunoSEQ multiplex PCR, and TCRdb kept only the in-frame ones, dropping some. The data hold over 200,000 clones, with more than 75% observed a single time. The sample was PBMCs. These receptors all stem from a male donor in good health and CMV-seronegative.

This clone has just one count. The chain joins TRBV10-2 to TRBJ2-1; TRBD2 aligns across 13 bases. The CDR3 contains 15 residues. J lost 7 bases, V lost 6 bases, and 6 bases had no gene match. Germline CDR1 is WSHSY and CDR2 is SAAADI. This chain's CDR3 is CASRAGTSGNNEQFF. CDR3 nucleotide sequence: TGCGCCAGCAGAGCCGGGACTAGCGGGAATAATGAGCAGTTCTTC.

This clone was seen only a few times. This chain joins TRBV29-1 and TRBJ1-5; D is unresolved. Between the trimmed V and J ends, which lost 5 bases and 0 bases, there was a span of 8 bases. Germline CDR1 SQVTM, CDR2 ANQGSEA. The CDR3 length is 13 residues. CDR3 region: CSVPLDSNQPQHF. The CDR3 DNA follows: TGCAGCGTTCCCTTAGATAGCAATCAGCCCCAGCATTTT.

This chain connects TRBV12-5 to TRBJ2-5, with TRBD1 as a possible D gene (5 bases). Trimming took 6 bases from V and 2 from J, leaving 10 bases between them. The germline V gene has CDR1 LGHNT and CDR2 FRNRAP. The CDR3 has 13 amino acids. CDR3 sequence reads: CASGVTEQETQYF. CDR3 in DNA: TGTGCTAGTGGGGTGACAGAACAAGAGACCCAGTACTTC. Drawing the rest from reference TRBV12-5 and TRBJ2-5, the complete variable domain is DARVTQTPRHKVTEMGQEVTMRCQPILGHNTVFWYRQTMMQGLELLAYFRNRAPLDDSGMPKDRFSAEMPDATLATLKIQPSEPRDSAVYFCASGVTEQETQYFGPGTRLLVL.

The V and J genes are TRBV5-5 and TRBJ2-3, with D perhaps matching TRBD1 (6 bases). Deletions cut 0 bases from V and 5 bases from J, with 7 bases between. Germline V gives CDR1 SGHKS, CDR2 YYEKEE (reference sequence). The CDR3 sequence is 13 residues long. CDR3 in DNA: TGTGCCAGCAGCTTGGGCAGGGGAGATACGCAGTATTTT. Translation: CASSLGRGDTQYF.

This rearrangement joins TRBV15 to TRBJ2-3, with TRBD1 identical over 8 bases. The CDR3 runs 13 residues. After removal of 6 bases from V and 4 bases from J, the junction contained 3 bases not matched to a gene. CDR1 and CDR2 from the germline V gene are LNHNV and YYDKDF (reference sequence). Here the CDR3 DNA reads TGTGCCACCAGGGACAGGGCGGCAGATACGCAGTATTTT. It codes for CATRDRAADTQYF.

V usage is TRBV28 and J usage is TRBJ1-2; 7 positions agree with TRBD1. CDR3 length: 14 residues. Germline V CDR1 and CDR2: MDHEN, SYDVKM. The V segment lost 7 bases and the J segment 8 bases; nucleotides outside the gene matches: 13. CDR3 in amino acids: CASMSWQGGRGYTF. In DNA form, the CDR3 reads TGTGCCAGCATGTCTTGGCAGGGGGGTCGGGGCTACACCTTC.

V and J are TRBV30 and TRBJ1-6; perhaps TRBD1 as D (5 bases). CDR3 length: 15 residues. The germline V and J ends were trimmed by 0 bases and 7 bases, with 13 bases remaining between them. Germline V gives CDR1 GTSNPN, CDR2 SVGIG (reference sequence). The CDR3 reads CAWSVGERLNSPLHF. The DNA for the CDR3 is TGTGCCTGGAGTGTAGGGGAACGGCTGAATTCACCCCTCCACTTT.

The V call is TRBV7-9, the J call TRBJ1-5, with D perhaps TRBD1 (5 bases). V lost 3 bases, J lost 7 bases, and 13 bases lay in between. CDR3 length: 14 amino acids. The germline V gene encodes CDR1 SEHNR and CDR2 FQNEAQ (reference sequence). The CDR3 nucleotides read TGTGCCAGCAGCTTGCGGGGGGATGGCCAGCCCCAGCATTTT. Translating gives CASSLRGDGQPQHF.

This CDR3 reads CASSMIAGASYEQYF. The CDR3 nucleotides read TGCGCCAGCAGCATGATAGCGGGAGCTTCTTACGAGCAGTACTTC. This chain uses TRBV5-1 with TRBJ2-7, with 9 nucleotides matching TRBD2. Germline values: CDR1 SGHRS, CDR2 YFSETQ. There are 15 residues in the CDR3. The V segment lost 4 bases and the J segment 4 bases; nucleotides outside the gene matches: 9.